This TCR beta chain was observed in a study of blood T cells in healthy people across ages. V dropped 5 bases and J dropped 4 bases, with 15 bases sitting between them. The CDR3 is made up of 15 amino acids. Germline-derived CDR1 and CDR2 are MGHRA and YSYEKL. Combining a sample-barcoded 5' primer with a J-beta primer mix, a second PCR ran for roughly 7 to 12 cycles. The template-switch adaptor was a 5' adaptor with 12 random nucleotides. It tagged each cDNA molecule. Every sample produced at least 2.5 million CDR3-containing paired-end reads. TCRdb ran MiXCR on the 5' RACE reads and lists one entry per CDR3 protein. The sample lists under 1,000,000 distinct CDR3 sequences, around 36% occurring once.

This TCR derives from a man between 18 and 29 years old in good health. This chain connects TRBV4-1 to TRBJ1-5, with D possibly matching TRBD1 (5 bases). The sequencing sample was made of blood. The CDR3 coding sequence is TGCGCCAGCAGCGTAAGGACAAGGGTGAATCAGCCCCAGCATTTT. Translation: CASSVRTRVNQPQHF.